Below, 6 T cell receptor beta chains from the same sample are listed, as sequenced in a study of T cells in Graves' hyperthyroidism and ophthalmopathy. Amplification of TCR beta CDR3 regions was performed using RNA transcripts as template. First-round RT-PCR with HTBI primers amplified the TCR CDR3 region. One entry per CDR3 protein results from TCRdb running MiXCR on the multiplex PCR reads. The sample has 600,000 to 900,000 distinct CDR3 sequences; about 17% are singletons. Sequenced material: blood. These receptors were obtained from a man between 18 and 29 years old with Graves' hyperthyroidism.

In the case of this clonotype: No DNA is shown, since the ends of the CDR3 on it are uncertain; the CDR3 is the one TCRdb lists. The V call is TRBV19, the J call TRBJ2-2; the table's D gene call, TRBD1, was not cross checked with the DNA. The CDR3 sequence runs 17 residues, both termini included. Germline-derived CDR1 and CDR2 are LNHDA and SQIVND (reference sequence). The CDR3 loop reads CASSIFGPGRGTGELFF.

As regards this clonotype: A read error may explain this, as a much larger clone is one base away. This rearrangement joins TRBV4-2 to TRBJ2-7; 9 positions match TRBD1. Germline V gene lookup returns CDR1 LGHNA and CDR2 YNFKEQ. The CDR3 contains 16 residues. V was pared by 5 bases and J by 4 bases, with 12 bases of the junction left unmatched. CDR3 residues: CASSSGKGQGRYEQYF. Here the CDR3 DNA reads TGTGCCAGCAGCTCAGGAAAGGGACAGGGAAGGTACGAGCAGTACTTC.

A note on this clonotype: This may arise from a read error, as a much more abundant clone is one base away. V is TRBV24-1 and J is TRBJ1-1, with 9 bases fitting TRBD1. The CDR3 loop spans 14 amino acids. Germline loops: CDR1 KGHDR, CDR2 SFDVKD. The chain's CDR3 is CATSDPTGGGEALF. CDR3 DNA sequence: TGTGCCACCAGTGACCCGACAGGGGGAGGTGAAGCTCTCTTT.

V is TRBV6-2 or TRBV6-3 and J is TRBJ2-1, with D possibly TRBD2 on 5 matching bases. The V gene's germline CDR1 is MNHEY and CDR2 SVGEGT. Trimming removed 5 bases from V and 0 bases from J, with 11 bases in between. The CDR3 consists of 15 residues. CDR3 loop: CASSLSAFSYNEQFF. In nucleotides, the CDR3 is TGTGCCAGCAGTCTTAGCGCTTTCTCCTACAATGAGCAGTTCTTC.

This clonotype has a handful of counts. This rearrangement joins TRBV3-1 to TRBJ1-1; no clear D. The CDR3 is 15 residues long. In germline, CDR1 is LGHDT, CDR2 YNNKEL (reference sequence). V lost 0 bases to trimming and J lost 1 base, with 9 bases between them. The CDR3 sequence is CASSQEARGNTEAFF. The CDR3 DNA is TGTGCCAGCAGCCAAGAAGCCCGGGGGAACACTGAAGCTTTCTTT.

This clonotype was observed at least ten times. The chain links TRBV28 to TRBJ2-7, with D possibly matching TRBD1 (5 bases). With 2 bases removed from V and 6 bases from J, the gap between germline ends came to 14 bases. CDR1 and CDR2 from the germline V gene are MDHEN and SYDVKM. CDR3 length equals 14 residues. The CDR3 is CASSLPQGLGEQYF. The CDR3 DNA is TGTGCCAGCAGTTTACCCCAGGGTCTTGGCGAGCAGTACTTC.